This is a list of T cell receptor beta chains from one sample in a study of CD8 T cells in Susac syndrome. TCRdb reprocessed the immunoSEQ multiplex PCR reads with MiXCR, giving one entry per CDR3 protein. The repertoire includes 150,000 to 200,000 distinct CDR3 sequences, 94% of them detected once, and 0.1% to 0.12% sits in the top ten. The sequenced sample consisted of CD4+ T cells from PBMCs. Receptors originate from a human donor with Susac syndrome. The CDR3 runs from the conserved cysteine through the conserved F or W. The size entry is marked missing in some rows and otherwise reads once, few, many or a size class.

clone size	V gene	J gene	CDR3 protein
.	TRBV14	TRBJ2-5	CASSRTLQETQYF
once	TRBV5-6	TRBJ1-2	CASSVAEGYTF
.	TRBV6-1	TRBJ1-1	CASCTGGADTEAFF
.	TRBV12-3/TRBV12-4	TRBJ1-1	CASSSWRAEAFF
once	TRBV7-2	TRBJ2-7	CASSLAQGYEQYF
.	TRBV29-1	TRBJ2-7	CSVPLRGSSYEQYF
.	TRBV12-3/TRBV12-4	TRBJ1-3	CASSSQGFGNTIYF
.	TRBV20-1	TRBJ2-2	CSARPSANTGELFF
once	TRBV30	TRBJ1-5	CAWSGRLDQPQHF
.	TRBV7-9	TRBJ1-2	CASSAQGAYYGYTF
.	TRBV20-1	TRBJ2-7	CSARGDRGQNEQYF
.	TRBV9	TRBJ1-6	CASSAYRDNSPLHF
.	TRBV6-5	TRBJ1-1	CASSRGQGGTEAFF
.	TRBV3-1	TRBJ1-2	CASSQHGTVGSGYTF
.	TRBV30	TRBJ1-3	CAWKTLGSGNTIYF
.	TRBV4-2	TRBJ1-1	CASSQEGRELAFF
.	TRBV12-3/TRBV12-4	TRBJ2-5	CASSFWGGTETQYF
once	TRBV20-1	TRBJ1-1	CSARAGTRDTEAFF
.	TRBV20-1	TRBJ1-2	CSAFPGSYGYTF
.	TRBV15	TRBJ1-6	CATSRGRGSSPLHF
.	TRBV6-2/TRBV6-3	TRBJ2-1	CASSLWGQWGNEQFF
.	TRBV20-1	TRBJ1-5	CSASRQGGNQPQHF
.	TRBV12-5	TRBJ1-5	CASGLVLTPGRSNQPQHF
.	TRBV5-1	TRBJ2-5	CASSLALRQETQYF
.	TRBV10-3	TRBJ2-6	CAISAQGGSVLTF
.	TRBV2	TRBJ2-1	CASSEARPADNEQFF
.	TRBV2	TRBJ2-5	CASSSRVAETQYF
.	TRBV24-1	TRBJ2-1	CATSTRDRGINEQFF
.	TRBV5-1	TRBJ2-3	CASRSGGGGTDTQYF
.	TRBV6-5	TRBJ2-2	CASRSNPNTGELFF
.	TRBV20-1	TRBJ2-7	CSARETGRSYEQYF
.	TRBV6-5	TRBJ1-1	CASKRASTNTEAFF
.	TRBV20-1	.	CSARDSFGSEQYF
.	TRBV29-1	TRBJ2-3	CSVERSASTDTQYF
.	TRBV6-5	TRBJ2-2	CASSYSGRANTGELFF
.	TRBV20-1	TRBJ1-1	CSARGDRGRTEAFF
once	TRBV7-2	TRBJ2-3	CASRSTRGLHDTQYF
.	TRBV15	TRBJ2-7	CATSRALIGAYEQYF
.	TRBV6-2/TRBV6-3	TRBJ2-3	CASRGTSGTDTQYF
.	TRBV30	TRBJ2-2	CAWNRENTGELFF
.	TRBV7-2	TRBJ2-5	CASSSYSVQETQYF
.	TRBV29-1	TRBJ2-5	CSMVRAGGQETQYF
.	TRBV29-1	TRBJ1-2	CSVGSGDGYTF
.	TRBV27	TRBJ1-6	CASRTFGQGSYNSPLHF
few	TRBV9	TRBJ1-5	CASSRTGDQPQHF
.	TRBV4-3	TRBJ1-2	CASSQVTGKGGYTF
.	TRBV12-3/TRBV12-4	TRBJ1-5	CASSKIRGNQPQHF
.	TRBV4-1	TRBJ1-6	CASSHSRQASPLHF
.	TRBV2	TRBJ2-7	CASSGSGGEQYF
.	TRBV4-2	TRBJ2-3	CASSQAGGTTSTDTQYF
.	TRBV20-1	TRBJ2-3	CSAGSGGLSTDTQYF
.	TRBV12-3/TRBV12-4	TRBJ1-4	CASSSRGPGELFF
.	TRBV7-9	TRBJ2-6	CASSPSNGANVLTF